The 4 T cell receptor beta chains reported below all come from one sample, sequenced in a study of T cell repertoires in cytomegalovirus infection. TCRdb passed the reads through MiXCR, listing each CDR3 protein once. The profile covers 140,000 to 150,000 distinct CDR3 sequences, with approximately 30% appearing a single time and roughly 51% taken by the ten largest. Antigens of these TCRs are unknown. The sample was CD8+ T cells from cultured PBMCs, taken from culture after CMV antigen stimulation. Receptor source: a human donor in good health (CMV status not recorded). Some clones in this sample may be carry-over from other donors' samples.

This clonotype appeared a few times. The J gene is TRBJ2-7, the V gene TRBV7-2; 8 bases fit TRBD2. Germline V gene lookup returns CDR1 SGHTA and CDR2 FQGNSA. The CDR3 is made up of 15 amino acids. V lost 1 base and J lost 1; bases outside the gene matches: 3. As DNA, the CDR3 is TGTGCCAGCAGCTTAGGGAGCGGGGGATCCTACGAGCAGTACTTC. It translates to CASSLGSGGSYEQYF.

The chain is built from TRBV15 and TRBJ2-1; the match to TRBD1 covers 9 bases. Trimming took 6 bases from V and 3 from J; bases not matched to a gene: 12. Germline values: CDR1 LNHNV, CDR2 YYDKDF (reference sequence). The CDR3 is made up of 17 amino acids. The CDR3 sequence: CATSGDETGGIYNEQFF. The CDR3 nucleotides are TGTGCCACCAGTGGAGACGAGACAGGGGGAATCTACAATGAGCAGTTCTTC.

The chain uses TRBV19 and TRBJ2-5; 8 bases fit TRBD1. This CDR3 contains 15 residues. V gave up 7 bases and J gave up 2 bases; unmatched junction bases: 9. CDR1 and CDR2 from the germline V gene are LNHDA and SQIVND (reference sequence). This CDR3 reads CASTRDRWGQETQYF. The CDR3 nucleotides read TGTGCCAGTACCAGGGACAGGTGGGGGCAAGAGACCCAGTACTTC.

This sequence joins TRBV24-1 and TRBJ1-1, with 9 bases lining up with TRBD1. There are 16 residues in the CDR3. After removal of 3 bases from V and 3 bases from J, the junction contained 7 bases not matched to a gene. From germline, CDR1 is KGHDR and CDR2 SFDVKD. CDR3 protein: CATSDKQGARDTEAFF. DNA of the CDR3: TGTGCCACCAGTGATAAACAGGGGGCGCGGGACACTGAAGCTTTCTTT.